These 10 T cell receptor beta chains were all obtained from the same sample, sequenced in a study of blood T cell repertoires in COVID-19. The repertoire was sequenced with immunoSEQ multiplex PCR; TCRdb's copy has only in-frame clones and lacks some. The repertoire holds approximately 100,000 clones, with around 94% as singletons. Sequenced sample: peripheral blood. These receptors were obtained from a man in his forties or fifties with active COVID-19.

The V gene is TRBV20-1, the J gene TRBJ2-7; tentative D call: TRBD2 (6 bases). CDR3 length: 11 residues. CDR1 and CDR2 (germline): DFQATT, SNEGSKA (reference sequence). V was trimmed by 3 bases and J by 7 bases, leaving 10 bases between them. This CDR3 reads CSASVEGEQYF. Here the CDR3 DNA reads TGCAGTGCTAGCGTGGAGGGTGAGCAGTACTTC.

This rearrangement joins TRBV6-6 to TRBJ2-7; 7 positions match TRBD1. CDR3 length equals 13 residues. Germline V gene sequence: CDR1 MNHNY, CDR2 SVGAGI (reference sequence). V trimming: 5 bases; J trimming: 3 bases; junction bases outside the gene matches: 4. The CDR3 here is CASSAQGFYEQYF. DNA of the CDR3: TGTGCCAGCAGTGCACAGGGGTTCTACGAGCAGTACTTC.

The chain links TRBV25-1 to TRBJ1-1, with D perhaps matching TRBD1 (5 bases). Germline CDR1 reads MGHDK; CDR2 reads SYGVNS. CDR3 size: 13 residues. The V and J ends lost 4 bases and 4 bases respectively, with 10 bases between them. The CDR3 region is CASSGFGGTEAFF. For the CDR3, the DNA is TGTGCCAGCAGTGGATTCGGGGGCACTGAAGCTTTCTTT.

The chain uses TRBV29-1 and TRBJ2-1; D is perhaps TRBD2 (5 bases). Germline V CDR1 and CDR2: SQVTM, ANQGSEA. Trimming stripped 4 bases from V and 5 bases from J, with 12 bases between. The CDR3 loop spans 13 amino acids. CDR3 nucleotides: TGCAGCGTTGGAAGCGGAACAGACAATGAGCAGTTCTTC. Amino acid sequence: CSVGSGTDNEQFF.

This chain connects TRBV7-9 to TRBJ2-1; the match to TRBD2 covers 7 bases. Losses at the gene ends were 0 bases for V and 4 bases for J; bases not matched to a gene: 3. The CDR3 is 15 residues long. The germline CDR1 and CDR2 sequences are SEHNR and FQNEAQ (reference sequence). The chain's CDR3 is CASSLAASGYNEQFF. CDR3 coding DNA: TGTGCCAGCAGCTTAGCAGCTAGCGGATACAATGAGCAGTTCTTC.

V and J are TRBV28 and TRBJ2-7, with 8 bases aligning to TRBD2. The trim removed 6 bases at V and 6 bases at J, leaving 16 bases unmatched. Per the germline V gene, CDR1 is MDHEN and CDR2 is SYDVKM. This CDR3 is 16 amino acids long. CDR3 in DNA: TGTGCCAGCAGCCCCGGGTGGGAGCCGGGGGGGCGCGAGCAGTACTTC. Protein product: CASSPGWEPGGREQYF. Together with reference TRBV28 and TRBJ2-7, the CDR3 gives the full variable domain: DVKVTQSSRYLVKRTGEKVFLECVQDMDHENMFWYRQDPGLGLRLIYFSYDVKMKEKGDIPEGYSVSREKKERFSLILESASTNQTSMYLCASSPGWEPGGREQYFGPGTRLTVT.

The chain employs TRBV7-3 and TRBJ2-3; a possible D gene is TRBD2 (5 bases). This CDR3 contains 16 residues. Trimming stripped 1 base from V and 0 bases from J, with 11 bases between. Germline loops: CDR1 SGHTA, CDR2 FQGTGA. The CDR3 spells CASSLNGGLSTDTQYF. The CDR3 DNA is TGTGCCAGCAGCTTAAACGGCGGACTGAGCACAGATACGCAGTATTTT.

The gene calls are TRBV28 and TRBJ1-2; 9 nucleotides line up with TRBD1. Germline trimming cut 10 bases from V and 8 bases from J; bases unmatched to any gene: 11. Germline V lookup: CDR1 MDHEN, CDR2 SYDVKM. The CDR3 contains 13 residues. Here the CDR3 reads CATVERTGVGYTF. CDR3 DNA: TGTGCCACGGTTGAACGGACAGGGGTCGGCTACACCTTC.

This sequence joins TRBV28 and TRBJ1-1; D is ambiguous. CDR1 and CDR2 from the germline V gene are MDHEN and SYDVKM. The CDR3 contains 16 residues. Trimming removed 6 bases from V and 1 base from J, with 18 bases in between. The CDR3 nucleotides are TGTGCCAGCAGGGGTTTCGGGGTAGTGCAGAACACTGAAGCTTTCTTT. This sequence encodes CASRGFGVVQNTEAFF.

The rearrangement joins TRBV5-1 to TRBJ1-2, with D possibly being TRBD1 (5 bases). Looked up from germline, CDR1 is SGHRS and CDR2 is YFSETQ. The CDR3 spans 16 residues. V was clipped by 4 bases and J by 7 bases, with 23 bases between them. CDR3 nucleotide sequence: TGCGCCAGCAGCGGATCCCGGGGGGGGTCGGCTGGTGGCTACACCTTC. Translating gives CASSGSRGGSAGGYTF.